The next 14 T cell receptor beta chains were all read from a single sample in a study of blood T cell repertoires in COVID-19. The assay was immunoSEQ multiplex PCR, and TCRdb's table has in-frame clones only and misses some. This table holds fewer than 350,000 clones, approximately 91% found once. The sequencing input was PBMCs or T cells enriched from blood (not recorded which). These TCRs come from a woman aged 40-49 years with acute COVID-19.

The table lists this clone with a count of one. CDR3 in DNA: TGTGCCAGCGGGGAGACAGGGTTCACTGAAGCTTTCTTT. Its translation is CASGETGFTEAFF. The rearrangement uses TRBV27 and TRBJ1-1, with 7 nucleotides matching TRBD1. Germline-derived CDR1 and CDR2 are MNHEY and SMNVEV (reference sequence). CDR3 length: 13 residues. The V gene end was trimmed by 8 bases and the J gene end by 4 bases; junction bases not matched to a gene: 7.

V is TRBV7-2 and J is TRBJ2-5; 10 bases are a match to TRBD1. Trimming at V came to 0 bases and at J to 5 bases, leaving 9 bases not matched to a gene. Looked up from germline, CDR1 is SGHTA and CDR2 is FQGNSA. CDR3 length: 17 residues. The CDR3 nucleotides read TGTGCCAGCAGCTTAGCGATTGGGGGGACAGGGGTGGAGACCCAGTACTTC. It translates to CASSLAIGGTGVETQYF.

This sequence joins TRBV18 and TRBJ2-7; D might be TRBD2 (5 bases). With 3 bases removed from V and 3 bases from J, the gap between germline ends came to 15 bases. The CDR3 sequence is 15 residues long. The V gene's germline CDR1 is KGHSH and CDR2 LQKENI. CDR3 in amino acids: CASSPKARGNYEQYF. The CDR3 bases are TGTGCCAGCTCACCGAAGGCCAGAGGGAACTACGAGCAGTACTTC.

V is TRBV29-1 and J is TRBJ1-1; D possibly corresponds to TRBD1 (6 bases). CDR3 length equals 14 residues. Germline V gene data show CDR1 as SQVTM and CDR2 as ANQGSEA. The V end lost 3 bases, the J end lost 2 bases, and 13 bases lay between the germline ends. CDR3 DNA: TGCAGCGTTGAGAGGGGGAGCGGAAACACTGAAGCTTTCTTT. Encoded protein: CSVERGSGNTEAFF. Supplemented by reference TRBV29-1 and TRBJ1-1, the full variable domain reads SAVISQKPSRDICQRGTSLTIQCQVDSQVTMMFWYRQQPGQSLTLIATANQGSEATYESGFVIDKFPISRPNLTFSTLTVSNMSPEDSSIYLCSVERGSGNTEAFFGQGTRLTVV.

As DNA, the CDR3 is TGTGCCAGCAGCCTCGGACTGATGAACACTGAAGCTTTCTTT. It yields the protein CASSLGLMNTEAFF. The rearrangement joins TRBV9 to TRBJ1-1; D not certain. The CDR3 contains 14 residues. The germline V gene encodes CDR1 SGDLS and CDR2 YYNGEE. The V gene lost 4 bases and the J gene lost 0 bases, with 10 bases spanning the gap.

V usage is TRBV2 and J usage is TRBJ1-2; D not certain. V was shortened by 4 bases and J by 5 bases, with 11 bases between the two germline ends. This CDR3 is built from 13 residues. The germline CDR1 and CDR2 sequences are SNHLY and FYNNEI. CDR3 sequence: CASSAGAGYGYTF. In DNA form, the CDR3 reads TGTGCCAGCAGTGCTGGCGCAGGTTATGGCTACACCTTC.

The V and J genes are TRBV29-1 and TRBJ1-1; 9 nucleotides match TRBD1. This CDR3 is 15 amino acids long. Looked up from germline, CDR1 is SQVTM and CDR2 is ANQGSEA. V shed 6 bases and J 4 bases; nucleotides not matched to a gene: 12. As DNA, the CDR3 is TGCAGCGTGGACACAGGGGGCATTATCTCCACTGAAGCTTTCTTT. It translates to CSVDTGGIISTEAFF.

The CDR3 bases are TGTGCCAGCAGTGTTGTGGCGGGGGGCACAGATACGCAGTATTTT. This codes for CASSVVAGGTDTQYF. The chain is built from TRBV2 and TRBJ2-3; 7 bases line up with TRBD2. Unmatched junction bases numbered 5, after V lost 4 bases and J lost 1 base. This CDR3 contains 15 residues. Germline CDR1 is SNHLY and CDR2 is FYNNEI.

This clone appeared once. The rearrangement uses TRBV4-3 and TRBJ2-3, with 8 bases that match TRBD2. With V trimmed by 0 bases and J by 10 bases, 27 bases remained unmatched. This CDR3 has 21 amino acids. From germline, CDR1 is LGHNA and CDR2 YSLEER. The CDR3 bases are TGCGCCAGCAGCCAAGATCGTACTAGCGGATATAGCACAGATACGTTCAACGCGCAGTATTTT. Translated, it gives CASSQDRTSGYSTDTFNAQYF.

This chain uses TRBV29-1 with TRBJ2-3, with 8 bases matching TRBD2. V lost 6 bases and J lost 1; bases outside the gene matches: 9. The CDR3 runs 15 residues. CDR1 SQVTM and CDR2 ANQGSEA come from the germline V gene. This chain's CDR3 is CSVAPTSGGTDTQYF. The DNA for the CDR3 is TGCAGCGTCGCCCCCACTAGCGGAGGCACAGATACGCAGTATTTT.

The CDR3 sequence: CASSELVLLTDTQYF. The CDR3 DNA reads TGTGCCAGCAGTGAATTAGTTCTCCTCACAGATACGCAGTATTTT. The chain employs TRBV6-1 and TRBJ2-3; D is ambiguous. Germline V CDR1 and CDR2: MNHNS, SASEGT. The CDR3 sequence is 15 residues long. V was shortened by 2 bases and J by 2 bases, with 11 bases between the two germline ends.

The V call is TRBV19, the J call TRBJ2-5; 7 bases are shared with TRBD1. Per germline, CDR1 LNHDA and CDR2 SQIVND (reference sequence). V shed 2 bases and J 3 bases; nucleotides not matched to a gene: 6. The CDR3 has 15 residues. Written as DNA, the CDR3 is TGTGCCAGTAGTATACTGAAGACAGGGAAAGAGACCCAGTACTTC. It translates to CASSILKTGKETQYF.

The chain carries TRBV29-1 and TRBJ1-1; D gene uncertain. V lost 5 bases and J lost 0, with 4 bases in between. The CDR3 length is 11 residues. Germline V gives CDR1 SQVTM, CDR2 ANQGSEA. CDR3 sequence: CSVSVNTEAFF. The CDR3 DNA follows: TGCAGCGTTTCCGTGAACACTGAAGCTTTCTTT.

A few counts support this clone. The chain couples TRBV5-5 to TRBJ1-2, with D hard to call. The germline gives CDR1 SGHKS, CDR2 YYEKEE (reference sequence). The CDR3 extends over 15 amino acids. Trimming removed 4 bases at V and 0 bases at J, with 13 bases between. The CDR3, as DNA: TGTGCCAGCAGCGGCGACATCGCCTCTAACTATGGCTACACCTTC. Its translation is CASSGDIASNYGYTF.